Following are 29 T cell receptor beta chains from one sample sequenced in a study of T cell repertoires in cytomegalovirus infection. From the reads, TCRdb called clonotypes with MiXCR, one entry per CDR3 protein. Seen here are roughly 190,000 distinct CDR3 sequences, approximately 9.7% observed once, and the top ten hold approximately 4.2%. Sequenced: PBMCs. Every receptor here comes from a human donor in good health (CMV status not recorded). Some clones in this sample may be carry-over from other donors' samples.

This clonotype was recorded at least ten times. This chain links TRBV7-8 with TRBJ2-3, with 7 bases lining up with TRBD1. This CDR3 is built from 16 residues. J lost 1 base, V lost 5 bases, and 9 bases had no gene match. Per the germline V gene, CDR1 is SGHVS and CDR2 is FQNEAQ. CDR3 sequence reads: CASSGDREIGTDTQYF. CDR3 nucleotide sequence: TGTGCCAGCAGCGGAGACAGGGAAATCGGCACAGATACGCAGTATTTT.

This clonotype was recorded at least ten times. The rearrangement joins TRBV9 to TRBJ2-1; tentatively, D is TRBD1 (7 bases). From germline, CDR1 is SGDLS and CDR2 YYNGEE. The CDR3 length is 18 residues. V was clipped by 0 bases and J by 0 bases, with 16 bases between them. The CDR3 protein is CASSVEGGGFSSYNEQFF. The CDR3 DNA is TGTGCCAGCAGCGTAGAAGGAGGGGGCTTCAGCTCCTACAATGAGCAGTTCTTC.

In its sample, this clonotype was seen many times. The genes are TRBV7-2 and TRBJ2-7; D is perhaps TRBD1 or TRBD2 (8 bases each). Germline loops: CDR1 SGHTA, CDR2 FQGNSA. The length of the CDR3 is 17 residues. V dropped 4 bases and J dropped 0 bases, with 19 bases sitting between them. The CDR3 here is CASSSGGGGPTSYEQYF. CDR3 DNA: TGTGCCAGCAGCTCAGGGGGCGGGGGGCCCACCTCCTACGAGCAGTACTTC.

The chain is built from TRBV19 and TRBJ1-1; D gene unclear. The CDR3 consists of 15 residues. CDR1 and CDR2 (germline): LNHDA, SQIVND (reference sequence). Trimming pared 3 bases from V and 0 bases from J, leaving 11 bases between. Here the CDR3 reads CASSITASMNTEAFF. In nucleotides, the CDR3 is TGTGCCAGTAGTATCACAGCGTCCATGAACACTGAAGCTTTCTTT.

This clonotype was counted many times. The rearrangement joins TRBV15 to TRBJ2-5; unclear D gene. CDR3 size: 14 residues. V was cut by 5 bases and J by 0 bases, with 10 bases left in between. Germline V CDR1 and CDR2: LNHNV, YYDKDF (reference sequence). The CDR3 DNA is TGTGCCACCAGCCAAGGAGCGTACCAAGAGACCCAGTACTTC. Protein sequence: CATSQGAYQETQYF.

The V gene is TRBV19, the J gene TRBJ1-2; no definite D call. V lost 3 bases and J 7 bases, leaving 15 bases between the germline ends. The CDR3 is 14 residues long. The germline V gene has CDR1 LNHDA and CDR2 SQIVND (reference sequence). CDR3 residues: CASSIDGKSGGYTF. The CDR3 DNA follows: TGTGCCAGTAGTATTGACGGGAAGTCAGGTGGCTACACCTTC.

This clonotype occurred many times. DNA for the CDR3: TGTGCCAGCAGCTGGGCGGGGGGGGGTCAAGAGACCCAGTACTTC. Translating it yields CASSWAGGGQETQYF. The J gene is TRBJ2-5, the V gene TRBV5-6; 9 bases are shared with TRBD2. The CDR3 contains 15 residues. Trimming cost V 3 bases and J 2 bases; bases outside gene matches: 5. Germline loops: CDR1 SGHDT, CDR2 YYEEEE.

This clonotype was observed many times. The chain employs TRBV7-2 and TRBJ2-7, with 8 positions matching TRBD1. J gave up 2 bases and V 5 bases, and 5 bases lay outside the gene matches. Germline V gene lookup returns CDR1 SGHTA and CDR2 FQGNSA. The CDR3 runs 14 residues. This CDR3 is CASSLDRVAYEQYF. CDR3 DNA sequence: TGTGCCAGCAGCCTGGACAGGGTGGCCTACGAGCAGTACTTC.

The rearrangement uses TRBV6-2 or TRBV6-3 and TRBJ1-1; TRBD1 is a possible D gene (5 bases). The V gene lost 6 bases and the J gene lost 8 bases, with 13 bases spanning the gap. The CDR3 consists of 12 residues. Per germline, CDR1 MNHEY and CDR2 SVGEGT. The CDR3, as DNA: TGTGCCAGCAGGACGTGGGGGATGGAAGCTTTCTTT. Translating it yields CASRTWGMEAFF.

This chain links TRBV2 with TRBJ1-1, with a tentative D call TRBD1 (6 bases). The CDR3 totals 13 residues. Trimming removed 8 bases from V and 0 bases from J, with 10 bases in between. Germline assignment: CDR1 SNHLY and CDR2 FYNNEI. The CDR3 DNA follows: TGTGCCAGCCGGGGGCCCTTGAACACTGAAGCTTTCTTT. It yields the protein CASRGPLNTEAFF.

In its sample, this clonotype was seen many times. This rearrangement joins TRBV29-1 to TRBJ2-7, with 7 bases fitting TRBD2. The CDR3 covers 12 residues. Germline CDR1 and CDR2: SQVTM and ANQGSEA. The ends lost 4 bases at V and 2 bases at J; junction bases unmatched: 2. CDR3 sequence reads: CSVGEGPYEQYF. The CDR3 coding sequence is TGCAGCGTTGGGGAGGGCCCCTACGAGCAGTACTTC.

This clonotype showed up many times. The rearrangement uses TRBV11-2 and TRBJ2-5, with 14 bases aligning to TRBD2. Germline CDR1 SGHAT, CDR2 FQNNGV. The V gene end was trimmed by 5 bases and the J gene end by 5 bases; junction bases not matched to a gene: 7. The CDR3 spans 16 residues. The CDR3 sequence is CASSRTSGRTRETQYF. CDR3 nucleotide sequence: TGTGCCAGCAGCCGGACTAGCGGGAGGACCCGCGAGACCCAGTACTTC.

A few counts support this clonotype. The genes are TRBV10-2 and TRBJ2-7; 8 bases fit TRBD1. CDR1 is WSHSY and CDR2 is SAAADI in the germline V gene. V gave up 5 bases and J gave up 6 bases; unmatched junction bases: 9. CDR3 length: 14 residues. The CDR3 region is CASSMTGDGFEQYF. CDR3 DNA sequence: TGCGCCAGCAGTATGACAGGGGATGGGTTCGAGCAGTACTTC.

This clonotype occurred many times. The V call is TRBV28, the J call TRBJ2-1, with TRBD2 matching 10 bases. V shed 6 bases and J 4 bases; nucleotides not matched to a gene: 6. Germline assignment: CDR1 MDHEN and CDR2 SYDVKM. This CDR3 spans 15 amino acids. The CDR3 region has the DNA TGTGCCAGCAGACCGGCTAGCGGGAGATACAATGAGCAGTTCTTC. Its protein is CASRPASGRYNEQFF.

Concerning this clonotype itself: It may be a read error: a sequence one base away is much more abundant. The rearrangement links TRBV20-1 to TRBJ2-1; D tentatively fits TRBD1 or TRBD2 (5 bases each). The CDR3 length is 14 residues. V lost 0 bases to trimming and J lost 6 bases, with 12 bases between them. Germline CDR1 reads DFQATT; CDR2 reads SNEGSKA (reference sequence). DNA for the CDR3: TGCAGTGCTAGAGATTTGGGACGTTTCAATGAGCAGTTCTTC. This sequence encodes CSARDLGRFNEQFF.

This clonotype was detected many times. The V gene is TRBV7-6, the J gene TRBJ2-1; a weak D match, TRBD2 (7 bases). The germline CDR1 and CDR2 sequences are SGHVS and FNYEAQ. The length of the CDR3 is 16 residues. V lost 1 base, J lost 2 bases, and 12 bases lay in between. The CDR3 here is CASSLGTGGPYNEQFF. For the CDR3, the DNA is TGTGCCAGCAGCTTAGGAACGGGGGGCCCCTACAATGAGCAGTTCTTC.

This clonotype was detected a few times. V gene TRBV29-1 combines with J gene TRBJ2-2; D possibly corresponds to TRBD2 (6 bases). The germline V gene encodes CDR1 SQVTM and CDR2 ANQGSEA. Trimming left V 6 bases short and J 1 base short, with 9 bases between. The CDR3 has 13 amino acids. As DNA, the CDR3 is TGCAGCGTCCAGCGGGTGAACACCGGGGAGCTGTTTTTT. It translates to CSVQRVNTGELFF.

This clonotype was recorded at least ten times. The CDR3 here is CASSGPGLDYNEQFF. In DNA form, the CDR3 reads TGTGCCAGCAGCGGCCCTGGACTAGACTACAATGAGCAGTTCTTC. The V gene is TRBV5-5, the J gene TRBJ2-1; TRBD2 agrees at 7 bases. V was pared by 4 bases and J by 3 bases, with 7 bases of the junction left unmatched. The CDR3 spans 15 residues. The germline gives CDR1 SGHKS, CDR2 YYEKEE (reference sequence).

This clonotype showed up many times. The chain carries TRBV4-3 and TRBJ1-2, with TRBD1 matching over 7 bases. CDR3 length equals 15 residues. Per germline, CDR1 LGHNA and CDR2 YSLEER. V lost 0 bases and J lost 1; bases outside the gene matches: 2. This chain's CDR3 is CASSQERGLNYGYTF. Written as DNA, the CDR3 is TGCGCCAGCAGCCAAGAGAGGGGGCTTAACTATGGCTACACCTTC.

This clonotype came up many times. The chain has TRBV7-9 and TRBJ2-6; D uncertain. V lost 4 bases and J 0 bases, leaving 10 bases between the germline ends. The CDR3 is 16 residues long. The germline V gene encodes CDR1 SEHNR and CDR2 FQNEAQ (reference sequence). The CDR3 bases are TGTGCCAGCAGCTCCACTGACCGCTCTGGGGCCAACGTCCTGACTTTC. This sequence encodes CASSSTDRSGANVLTF.

This clonotype showed up many times. The J gene is TRBJ1-4, the V gene TRBV7-9; D not resolved. Per the germline V gene, CDR1 is SEHNR and CDR2 is FQNEAQ (reference sequence). V gave up 1 base and J gave up 2 bases, with 5 bases separating them. This CDR3 is built from 14 residues. This chain's CDR3 is CASSLVGTNEKLFF. The CDR3 coding sequence is TGTGCCAGCAGCTTAGTGGGGACTAATGAAAAACTGTTTTTT.

J is TRBJ2-2 and V is TRBV28; D ambiguous. Germline V gene data show CDR1 as MDHEN and CDR2 as SYDVKM. The CDR3 extends over 16 amino acids. The V and J ends lost 3 bases and 5 bases respectively, with 16 bases between them. CDR3 loop: CASSLLLAQRTGELFF. In DNA, the CDR3 is TGTGCCAGCAGTTTGTTGTTAGCACAGAGGACCGGGGAGCTGTTTTTT. The entire variable domain, with the rest obtained from reference TRBV28 and TRBJ2-2, is as follows: DVKVTQSSRYLVKRTGEKVFLECVQDMDHENMFWYRQDPGLGLRLIYFSYDVKMKEKGDIPEGYSVSREKKERFSLILESASTNQTSMYLCASSLLLAQRTGELFFGEGSRLTVL.

In its sample, this clonotype was seen many times. The chain employs TRBV20-1 and TRBJ1-1, with D unresolved. Germline V lookup: CDR1 DFQATT, CDR2 SNEGSKA (reference sequence). V lost 0 bases to trimming and J lost 0 bases, with 14 bases between them. This CDR3 spans 16 amino acids. Here the CDR3 DNA reads TGCAGTGCTAGAGATCTACGTCGGCAGATGAACACTGAAGCTTTCTTT. Translated: CSARDLRRQMNTEAFF.

This clonotype showed up many times. In nucleotides, the CDR3 is TGTGCCAGCAGCCAAACCGACAGGGTCTATAATTCACCCCTCCACTTT. Translated, it gives CASSQTDRVYNSPLHF. V and J are TRBV6-1 and TRBJ1-6, with 7 bases fitting TRBD1. With V trimmed by 6 bases and J by 3 bases, 8 bases remained unmatched. The CDR3 has 16 amino acids. In germline, CDR1 is MNHNS, CDR2 SASEGT.

The chain employs TRBV19 and TRBJ2-3; TRBD1 agrees at 7 bases. This CDR3 region has 13 residues. V was clipped by 8 bases and J by 5 bases; unmatched bases: 7. CDR1 is LNHDA, CDR2 SQIVND, per germline (reference sequence). The CDR3 loop reads CASSERGRDTQYF. The CDR3 DNA reads TGTGCCAGTTCTGAAAGGGGGCGAGATACGCAGTATTTT.

This clonotype was observed a few times. The chain combines TRBV2 with TRBJ1-1; D is perhaps TRBD1 (5 bases). The CDR3 length is 14 residues. The germline gives CDR1 SNHLY, CDR2 FYNNEI. The ends were cut back, 8 bases at V and 0 bases at J, with 13 bases in the middle. CDR3 nucleotide sequence: TGTGCCAGCGGGGGTCGATCCATGAACACTGAAGCTTTCTTT. Translating it yields CASGGRSMNTEAFF.

This clonotype was seen only a few times. The J gene is TRBJ1-2, the V gene TRBV28; possibly TRBD1 for D (6 bases). The CDR3 contains 14 residues. Trimming stripped 4 bases from V and 4 bases from J, with 13 bases between. Germline V gene lookup returns CDR1 MDHEN and CDR2 SYDVKM. The CDR3, as DNA: TGTGCCAGCAGTTATCAGGGGTTGATCTATGGCTACACCTTC. Its protein product is CASSYQGLIYGYTF.

The table lists this clonotype with many counts. CDR3 sequence (DNA): TGTGCCAGCAGTACCGAGCCAGGGGGCGAGAACACTGAAGCTTTCTTT. The encoded protein is CASSTEPGGENTEAFF. The chain joins TRBV28 to TRBJ1-1, with 8 bases that match TRBD1. Germline lookup yields CDR1 MDHEN and CDR2 SYDVKM. This CDR3 contains 16 residues. The V and J ends lost 5 bases and 1 base, in that order; junction bases with no gene match: 9. Drawing the rest from reference TRBV28 and TRBJ1-1, the complete variable domain is DVKVTQSSRYLVKRTGEKVFLECVQDMDHENMFWYRQDPGLGLRLIYFSYDVKMKEKGDIPEGYSVSREKKERFSLILESASTNQTSMYLCASSTEPGGENTEAFFGQGTRLTVV.

This sequence joins TRBV6-1 and TRBJ1-2, with a tentative D call TRBD1 (5 bases). V lost 7 bases, J lost 4 bases, and 16 bases lay in between. The CDR3 loop spans 14 amino acids. CDR1 and CDR2 from the germline V gene are MNHNS and SASEGT. The CDR3 here is CASNPRGGFYGYTF. The CDR3 coding sequence is TGTGCCAGCAATCCCCGGGGGGGTTTCTATGGCTACACCTTC.